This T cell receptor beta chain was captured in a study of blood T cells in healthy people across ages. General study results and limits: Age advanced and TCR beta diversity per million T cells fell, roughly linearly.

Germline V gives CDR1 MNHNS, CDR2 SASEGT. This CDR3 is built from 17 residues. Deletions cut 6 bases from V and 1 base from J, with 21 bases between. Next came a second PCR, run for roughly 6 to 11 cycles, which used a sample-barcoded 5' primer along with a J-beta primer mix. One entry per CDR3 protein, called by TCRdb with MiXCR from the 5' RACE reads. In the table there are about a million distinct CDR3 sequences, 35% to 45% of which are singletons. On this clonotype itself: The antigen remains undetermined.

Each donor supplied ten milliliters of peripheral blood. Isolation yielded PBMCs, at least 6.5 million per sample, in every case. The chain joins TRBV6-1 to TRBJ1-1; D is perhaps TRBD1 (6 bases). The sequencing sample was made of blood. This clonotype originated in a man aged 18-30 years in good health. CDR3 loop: CASSPMGRRGPNTEAFF. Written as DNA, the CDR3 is TGTGCCAGCAGCCCTATGGGCCGCAGGGGCCCGAACACTGAAGCTTTCTTT.